A selection of T cell receptor beta chains follows, all from one sample in a study of identical twins' blood T cells. TCRdb analysed the 5' RACE reads with MiXCR anew, one entry per CDR3 protein. Of 350,000 to 450,000 distinct CDR3 sequences in the sample, over 25% were seen once. The sample consisted of PBMCs. The receptors were gathered from a woman aged 18-50 years in good health. CDR3s include the opening cysteine and the closing phenylalanine or tryptophan. Fields, in order: V gene, D gene, J gene, clone size, CDR3 DNA, CDR3 protein. A D gene is named only where the DNA matches it firmly. Size tells how often a clone was seen (once, few, many) or the class of an expanded clone, and some rows leave it out.

TRBV12-5	.	TRBJ1-5	few	TGTGCTAGTGGTTTGATAGGACAGTTTGTGCGGCCCCAGCATTTT	CASGLIGQFVRPQHF
TRBV20-1	.	TRBJ2-4	.	TGCAGTGCCCTGGTGGGAGCCAAAAACATTCAGTACTTC	CSALVGAKNIQYF
TRBV9	TRBD1	TRBJ1-1	.	TGTGCCAGCAGCCTCGACAGGGGGATCATGAACACTGAAGCTTTCTTT	CASSLDRGIMNTEAFF
TRBV2	TRBD1	TRBJ1-3	few	TGTGCCAGCAGGCCAACAGGGGGTTCTTCTGGAAACACCATATATTTT	CASRPTGGSSGNTIYF
TRBV7-2	TRBD2	TRBJ2-1	.	TGTGCCAGCAGCATTAGCGGGAGGGCCTACAATGAGCAGTTCTTC	CASSISGRAYNEQFF
TRBV7-9	.	TRBJ1-1	few	TGTGCCAGCAGCGTCAGTTACACTGAAGCTTTCTTT	CASSVSYTEAFF
TRBV29-1	.	TRBJ1-1	few	TGCAGCGCTCGACAGGCGGCTGAAGCTTTCTTT	CSARQAAEAFF
TRBV20-1	TRBD2	TRBJ2-1	few	TGCAGTGCCAAACCGGGACTAGCAGCCAACAATGAGCAGTTCTTC	CSAKPGLAANNEQFF
TRBV29-1	.	TRBJ1-1	.	TGCAGCGTTGTTTCCAACACTGAAGCTTTCTTT	CSVVSNTEAFF
TRBV7-9	.	TRBJ1-1	once	TGTGCCAGCAGTGATGCTGGCACTGAAGCTTTCTTT	CASSDAGTEAFF
TRBV20-1	.	TRBJ1-6	few	TGCAGTGCTAGAGATACCCATTCACCCCTCCACTTT	CSARDTHSPLHF
TRBV11-1	.	TRBJ1-5	.	TGTGCCAGCAGGTTAGCGATGGAGGAGCCCCAGCATTTT	CASRLAMEEPQHF
TRBV29-1	TRBD1	TRBJ1-2	many	TGCACCACCCTTGGGACAGTTTCTGGCTACACCTTC	CTTLGTVSGYTF
TRBV6-6	.	TRBJ1-2	many	TGTGCCAGCAGTTACGAAGGAGGGAGAGGCTACACCTTC	CASSYEGGRGYTF
TRBV29-1	TRBD1	TRBJ1-4	.	TGCAGCGTGAGGAAACAGGGGGCAACTAATGAAAAACTGTTTTTT	CSVRKQGATNEKLFF
TRBV20-1	.	TRBJ2-1	.	TGCAGTGCTACTAGCAGAGTGGGGAATGAGCAGTTCTTC	CSATSRVGNEQFF
TRBV19	.	TRBJ2-7	.	TGTGCCAGTAGTGCCACAGGCTCCTACGAGCAGTACTTC	CASSATGSYEQYF
TRBV7-9	.	TRBJ1-1	.	TGTGCCAGCAGCCCGGGGACGTTGGTGAACACTGAAGCTTTCTTT	CASSPGTLVNTEAFF
TRBV20-1	.	TRBJ1-5	.	TGCAGTGCTCGTACAGGGCAACAGCCCCAGCATTTT	CSARTGQQPQHF
TRBV19	TRBD1	TRBJ1-1	few	TGTGCCAGTAGTACCAGACAGGGGGCGCGTACTGAAGCTTTCTTT	CASSTRQGARTEAFF
TRBV29-1	.	TRBJ1-2	.	TGCAGCGTTCCCCGGGCCAAAAATGGCTACACCTTC	CSVPRAKNGYTF
TRBV7-9	TRBD1	TRBJ1-2	.	TGTGCCAGCAGCTTAGCGACAGGGCGATACTATGGCTACACCTTC	CASSLATGRYYGYTF
TRBV7-8	TRBD2	TRBJ2-5	.	TGTGCCAGCAGCTTAGTTTTTAGCGGGGGCCAAGAGACCCAGTACTTC	CASSLVFSGGQETQYF
TRBV7-2	.	TRBJ1-5	.	TGTGCCAGCAGCTTAGATAGTAGCGGGCCCATGGGAGGGTATCAGCCCCAGCATTTT	CASSLDSSGPMGGYQPQHF
TRBV12-3/TRBV12-4	.	TRBJ1-2	few	TGTGCCAGCAGCCCCACCGGCAGAGCCTATGGCTACACCTTC	CASSPTGRAYGYTF
TRBV6-2/TRBV6-3	.	TRBJ2-1	many	TGTGCCAGCAGTTTCAGGGTAAGCGGCAGCTCCTACAATGAGCAGTTCTTC	CASSFRVSGSSYNEQFF
TRBV15	.	TRBJ1-1	few	TGTGCCACCAGCACCGGGGGGTTAGCCACTGAAGCTTTCTTT	CATSTGGLATEAFF
TRBV7-2	TRBD2	TRBJ2-1	.	TGTGCCAGCAGCTTAGGGCGGGGGTACCACAATGAGCAGTTCTTC	CASSLGRGYHNEQFF
TRBV6-1	.	TRBJ2-7	.	TGTGCCAGCAGTGCCGAGAACAGAGCCTACGAGCAGTACTTC	CASSAENRAYEQYF
TRBV4-1	.	TRBJ1-1	.	TGCGCCAGCAGCCTTGGCCTCCTGACAGGAATGAACACTGAAGCTTTCTTT	CASSLGLLTGMNTEAFF
TRBV10-3	TRBD2	TRBJ2-2	many	TGTGCCGTTGCGGGGGGCCCGACGAACACCGGGGAGCTGTTTTTT	CAVAGGPTNTGELFF